These T cell receptor beta chains were read from a single sample in a study of cytomegalovirus exposure and HLA in healthy donors. Some clones are missing from TCRdb's copy, which holds only in-frame ones; the method was immunoSEQ multiplex PCR. The table includes 90,000 to 150,000 clones, around 79% detected once. The sample taken for sequencing was PBMCs. Receptors were obtained from a woman younger than 45 in good health and CMV-seropositive. CDR3s include the opening cysteine and the closing phenylalanine or tryptophan. D genes are given only for firm matches. Not all rows give a size; the values are once, few, many and, for expanded clones, a class.

j_call v_call d_call clone_size cdr3_aa cdr3_nt
TRBJ2-5 TRBV2 TRBD1 NA CASSESAGGLETQYF TGTGCCAGCAGTGAATCGGCAGGGGGCTTGGAGACCCAGTACTTC
TRBJ2-6 TRBV12-5 NA NA CASGSPRGGVSPGANVLTF TGTGCTAGTGGGTCCCCTAGGGGGGGGGTCTCGCCCGGGGCCAACGTCCTGACTTTC
TRBJ1-1 TRBV10-3 TRBD1 NA CASRSGTGSFEAFF TGTGCCAGCCGCTCCGGGACAGGGAGCTTTGAAGCTTTCTTT
TRBJ2-2 TRBV11-3 NA few CASSLGGGTTNTGELFF TGTGCCAGCAGCTTAGGGGGGGGCACCACGAACACCGGGGAGCTGTTTTTT
TRBJ2-1 TRBV5-4 TRBD1 NA CASSATPGQGRNEQFF TGTGCCAGCAGCGCTACCCCGGGACAGGGTCGTAATGAGCAGTTCTTC
TRBJ2-2 TRBV28 NA NA CASSYLGSAGELFF TGTGCCAGCAGCTACCTCGGTTCCGCCGGGGAGCTGTTTTTT
TRBJ2-1 TRBV11-2 NA once CASSLVQPQVNEQFF TGTGCCAGCAGCTTAGTCCAACCCCAGGTGAATGAGCAGTTCTTC
TRBJ1-4 TRBV18 NA NA CASSRPGEKLFF TGTGCCAGCTCACGGCCTGGTGAAAAACTGTTTTTT
TRBJ1-1 TRBV5-1 NA NA CASSFWTAPNTEAFF TGCGCCAGCAGCTTCTGGACAGCTCCCAACACTGAAGCTTTCTTT
TRBJ2-3 TRBV5-1 NA NA CASMQGSRTDTQYF TGCGCCAGCATGCAGGGGTCGAGAACAGATACGCAGTATTTT
TRBJ2-7 TRBV7-9 TRBD2 NA CASSAGVGGEYF TGTGCCAGCAGCGCGGGGGTCGGAGGAGAGTACTTC
TRBJ2-7 TRBV5-4 TRBD1 NA CASSRDRQPTYEQYF TGTGCCAGCAGTAGGGACAGGCAACCTACCTACGAGCAGTACTTC
TRBJ2-5 TRBV5-4 TRBD2 NA CASTTSGGDQETQYF TGTGCCAGCACAACTAGCGGGGGGGACCAAGAGACCCAGTACTTC
TRBJ1-1 TRBV4-2 NA NA CASSPRLRTEAFF TGTGCCAGCAGCCCCCGGTTGAGAACTGAAGCTTTCTTT
TRBJ1-6 TRBV5-1 NA NA CASSLTRANSPLHF TGCGCCAGCAGCTTGACCAGGGCGAATTCACCCCTCCACTTT
TRBJ2-5 TRBV6-6 NA NA CASSPVSGQETQYF TGTGCCAGCAGTCCGGTGTCCGGGCAAGAGACCCAGTACTTC
TRBJ1-2 TRBV10-3 TRBD1 NA CAIRGGQGEGYTF TGTGCCATCAGGGGTGGACAGGGAGAAGGCTACACCTTC
TRBJ2-7 TRBV11-2 TRBD2 NA CASSLTDQGLAGKRYEQYF TGTGCCAGCAGCTTGACCGATCAGGGACTAGCGGGGAAAAGGTACGAGCAGTACTTC
TRBJ2-5 TRBV28 TRBD1 NA CASSSLGQGGETQYF TGTGCCAGCAGTTCCCTAGGACAGGGAGGAGAGACCCAGTACTTC
TRBJ1-5 TRBV6-6 TRBD1 NA CASSSRTGPNQPQHF TGTGCCAGCAGTTCCCGGACAGGGCCCAATCAGCCCCAGCATTTT
TRBJ2-3 TRBV4-2 TRBD2 NA CASSQNTFAGGTDTQYF TGTGCCAGCAGCCAAAACACCTTCGCGGGGGGCACAGATACGCAGTATTTT
TRBJ2-4 TRBV5-1 TRBD1 NA CASSLNPQGAQHIQYF TGCGCCAGCAGCTTGAACCCACAGGGGGCGCAACACATTCAGTACTTC
TRBJ2-7 TRBV5-4 TRBD1 NA CASSLGDGQGWYEQYF TGTGCCAGCAGCTTGGGTGATGGACAGGGGTGGTACGAGCAGTACTTC
TRBJ1-3 TRBV7-8 TRBD1 NA CASSPTGQGSGNTIYF TGTGCCAGCAGCCCAACGGGACAGGGCTCTGGAAACACCATATATTTT
TRBJ1-6 TRBV19 TRBD1 once CASSLFGQGIKNSPLHF TGTGCCAGCTCCCTGTTTGGACAGGGGATTAAGAATTCACCCCTCCACTTT
TRBJ2-7 TRBV5-1 TRBD2 NA CASSPPGLAGGRASYEQYF TGCGCCAGCAGCCCTCCGGGACTAGCGGGGGGGCGGGCCTCCTACGAGCAGTACTTC
TRBJ1-6 TRBV7-6 NA NA CASSLTTSDSPLHF TGTGCCAGCAGCTTAACGACATCAGATTCACCCCTCCACTTT
TRBJ2-7 TRBV18 NA NA CASSQSPGEQYF TGTGCCAGCTCCCAATCCCCGGGCGAGCAGTACTTC
TRBJ1-2 TRBV7-6 TRBD1 NA CASSLRVGTVHGYTF TGTGCCAGCAGCTTAAGGGTCGGGACAGTCCATGGCTACACCTTC
TRBJ1-2 TRBV18 TRBD1 NA CASSPPLLAQGANGYTF TGTGCCAGCTCACCACCGTTGTTGGCGCAGGGGGCGAACGGCTACACCTTC
TRBJ2-5 TRBV7-6 NA NA CASGPAETQYF TGTGCCAGCGGGCCGGCTGAGACCCAGTACTTC
TRBJ2-5 TRBV28 TRBD1 NA CASSRPTGMESEETQYF TGTGCCAGCAGTCGCCCGACAGGGATGGAGTCAGAGGAGACCCAGTACTTC
TRBJ1-2 TRBV30 NA NA CAWVRNRNYGYTF TGTGCCTGGGTCCGCAATAGAAACTATGGCTACACCTTC
TRBJ2-5 TRBV30 NA once CAWRFRGQETQYF TGTGCCTGGAGGTTCAGGGGCCAAGAGACCCAGTACTTC
TRBJ2-2 TRBV7-2 NA NA CASRTGGGPRELFF TGTGCCAGCAGAACGGGAGGGGGCCCGCGAGAGCTGTTTTTT
TRBJ1-6 TRBV28 TRBD1 NA CASRNRGDSPLHF TGTGCCAGCAGGAACAGGGGGGATTCACCCCTCCACTTT
TRBJ2-5 TRBV7-3 NA NA CASSSRTVSKETQYF TGTGCCAGCAGCTCAAGGACAGTAAGTAAGGAGACCCAGTACTTC
TRBJ2-3 TRBV4-3 TRBD2 NA CASSQSSGGLAGTDTQYF TGCGCCAGCAGCCAATCCTCAGGTGGACTAGCGGGGACAGATACGCAGTATTTT
TRBJ2-7 TRBV10-3 TRBD1 few CAISASPDRGGYEQYF TGTGCCATCAGTGCTTCCCCGGACAGGGGGGGATACGAGCAGTACTTC
TRBJ1-2 TRBV2 TRBD1 NA CASKRDSNYGYTF TGTGCCAGCAAGAGGGACAGCAACTATGGCTACACCTTC
TRBJ2-3 TRBV4-3 TRBD2 NA CASSQDLVTSGGADTQYF TGCGCCAGCAGCCAAGATCTTGTAACTAGCGGGGGGGCAGATACGCAGTATTTT
TRBJ1-5 TRBV28 NA NA CDTTVGESGRNQPQHF TGTGACACCACTGTAGGGGAATCAGGGCGCAATCAGCCCCAGCATTTT
TRBJ2-5 TRBV9 NA NA CASSVAVSQETQYF TGTGCCAGCAGCGTAGCGGTCTCACAAGAGACCCAGTACTTC
TRBJ2-7 TRBV11-2 NA NA CASSPGLLPYEQYF TGTGCCAGCAGCCCGGGACTCCTACCGTACGAGCAGTACTTC
TRBJ1-3 TRBV7-8 NA NA CASSPGVAGNTIYF TGTGCCAGCAGCCCGGGAGTAGCTGGAAACACCATATATTTT
TRBJ1-1 TRBV28 NA NA CASRREGGQLEAPAFF TGTGCCAGCAGGCGGGAGGGAGGGCAACTTGAGGCGCCAGCTTTCTTT
TRBJ2-3 TRBV28 NA NA CASREQGLSTDTQYF TGTGCCAGCAGGGAGCAGGGGCTAAGCACAGATACGCAGTATTTT
TRBJ1-1 TRBV6-1 NA NA CASSGYPENLEAFF TGTGCCAGCAGTGGGTACCCTGAAAACTTGGAAGCTTTCTTT